The TCR beta chain described here comes from a study of cytomegalovirus exposure and HLA in healthy donors. V was pared by 2 bases and J by 8 bases, with 11 bases between. The germline CDR1 and CDR2 sequences are MNHEY and SVGAGI. This CDR3 is 13 amino acids long. PCR amplification relied on 60 Vbeta primers (plus 13 Jbeta primers). Profiling relied on immunoSEQ multiplex PCR, and the TCRdb table lists in-frame clones only, not all of them. Among about 200,000 clones listed, 75% to 80% were seen once. The chain recombines TRBV6-5 with TRBJ2-3; possibly TRBD2 for D (6 bases). This TCR derives from a man aged 18 to 29 in good health and CMV-seronegative. The sequenced sample consisted of PBMCs. Here the CDR3 DNA reads TGTGCCAGCAGTTACGAGAGGGGAGGTACGCAGTATTTT. Translated, it gives CASSYERGGTQYF.